This TCR beta chain stems from a study of CD8 T cells in ankylosing spondylitis (dated by TCRdb to 2015 to 2018). Some background on the complete study: The study profiled T cell receptor beta repertoires in healthy donors and ankylosing spondylitis patients to find disease-linked TCR variants. In total, the full study cohort was made up of roughly 100 healthy donors and about two dozen ankylosing spondylitis patients. Peripheral blood was sampled, and synovial fluid was additionally collected from ankylosing spondylitis patients. Study-wide conclusions, independent of this receptor: The disease-linked clones had a CD8+ phenotype and were found at relatively low frequencies in peripheral blood. The disease-linked clones were reported as significantly enriched in matched synovial fluid samples from ankylosing spondylitis patients. Some of the motif variants had been reported before in the synovial fluid and blood of reactive arthritis patients, a finding that suggests common disease-initiation mechanisms. A TCR beta motif made up of several highly homologous amino acid variants appeared to be characteristic of blood from ankylosing spondylitis patients.

The germline V gene sets CDR1 to MGHRA and CDR2 to YSYEKL. Cut back by 0 bases and 1 base, the V and J ends lie 19 bases apart. The CDR3 measures 19 amino acids from cysteine to phenylalanine. The only DNA kept is the CDR3, 57 bases in frame from the first base. Sequencing used an Illumina HiSeq 2500. TCR beta libraries were prepared by quantitative 5'-RACE with molecular barcodes. Concerning the study's data processing: Disease-linked TCR variants were identified with a new computational method built on a probabilistic model of VDJ rearrangement. Starting from the raw public reads, TCRdb applied fastp trimming at Q25, assembled clones with MiXCR and retained in-frame beta chains. Each record represents a unique CDR3 protein, reported with the most common genes and DNA among its rows. These V and J calls derive from TCRdb rather than the authors' analysis. For this sample there are about 220,000 distinct CDR3 sequences; roughly 26% appear just once. In total, the top ten clones hold less than 8.5% of the sample.

This clonotype occurred many times. The antigen it recognizes is unknown. The sample holds no much larger clone one base away, and base qualities are not on file. This chain is built from TRBV4-1 and TRBJ1-3, with the D gene too uncertain to name. The sample consisted of blood, either unsorted or a sorted T cell fraction (not recorded which). The sequence was obtained from a male donor with ankylosing spondylitis or in good health (not recorded which). The base sequence is TGCGCCAGCAGCCAAGATTCGTCGTACAGAGTGGAGTCTGGAAACACCATATATTTT. It encodes CASSQDSSYRVESGNTIYF.